This TCR beta chain was obtained from a study of yellow fever vaccine responses in identical twins. Study observations and caveats: Twins reportedly had a vaccine T cell response that seemed partly convergent, partly personalized.

Each CDR3 protein gets one entry after TCRdb re-called the RT-PCR reads with MiXCR. The sample has about 10,000 distinct CDR3 sequences, 70% to 90% seen once. Germline V gene sequence: CDR1 ENHRY, CDR2 SYGVKD. J gave up 6 bases and V 10 bases, and 11 bases lay outside the gene matches. There are 14 residues in the CDR3. Concerning this clonotype: What it binds is unknown.

The rearrangement joins TRBV10-3 to TRBJ1-2; 10 nucleotides match TRBD1. The specimen comprised T cells from blood (PBMCs), unsorted or a sorted subset (not recorded which), sampled before or after yellow fever vaccination (not recorded which). The receptor comes from a young woman who received the yellow fever vaccine. CDR3 loop: CATRQGASYNGYTF. For the CDR3, the DNA is TGTGCCACTAGACAGGGGGCGAGCTACAATGGCTACACCTTC.